This T cell receptor beta chain was sequenced for a study of shared clonotypes between healthy human individuals. The CDR3 is 15 amino acids. Trimming took off 7 bases at V and 1 base at J, with 16 bases between the two ends. Germline V CDR1 and CDR2: MNHNY, SVGAGI (reference sequence). Produced via immunoSEQ multiplex PCR; TCRdb's table is partial and in-frame only. The sample shows fewer than 850,000 clones, about three quarters of them seen only once. The sequenced sample was memory CD4+ T cells sorted from blood. Subset in this sample: CD45RA-negative fraction. The V gene is TRBV6-6, the J gene TRBJ2-5; tentatively, D is TRBD1 or TRBD2 (5 bases each). The clonotype was recovered from a woman younger than 45 in good health. The CDR3 loop reads CASTATWGFQETQYF. CDR3 DNA sequence: TGTGCCAGCACCGCAACTTGGGGGTTCCAAGAGACCCAGTACTTC.